This T cell receptor (beta chain) was observed in a study of blood T cells in healthy people across ages (dated by TCRdb to between 2014 and 2017). As for the study more broadly: In model experiments, template switching captured about one uniquely barcoded TCR beta cDNA molecule for every two T cells. Donors were grouped into four age groups: young (average approximately 16 years), middle-aged (39), aged (approximately 58) and long-lived (around 82). The study analyzed two additional independent replicas of 1 million unique cDNA reads from the same blood draw for two donors, one aged 18 to 29 and one aged 80 or older. Using deep sequencing normalized with unique cDNA molecular identifiers, the study measured how TCR beta repertoire diversity changes with age. To avoid experimental bias, donors of different ages were distributed randomly across sequencing lanes.

The receptor library was made with 5' RACE. Sequencing instrument: Illumina HiSeq 2500. A second roughly 7 to 11 cycle PCR used a sample-barcoded 5' primer and a J-beta primer mix. A unique molecular identifier was introduced onto each TCR beta cDNA molecule by a template-switch 5' adaptor carrying 12 random nucleotides. At least 2.5 million CDR3-containing paired-end reads were obtained from each sample. First-strand cDNA was synthesized from all RNA with the Mint cDNA synthesis kit, primed by a TRBC-specific oligonucleotide. Following uracil-DNA glycosylase treatment, a first 18-cycle PCR with universal primers M1SS and BC2_uni_R was performed on all cDNA. The authors' pipeline ran thus. For normalization, 1 million high-quality reads were randomly selected from each sample, with every read carrying a distinct molecular identifier. Reads sharing molecular identifiers were discarded rather than binned into consensus sequences. MiTCR, set to a Q25 quality threshold and the strictest error-elimination algorithm, was used for CDR3 identification, clonotype clustering and error correction. A nonparametric unseen species model with Euler transformation was used to estimate lower-bound total TCR beta diversity. TCRdb trimmed public reads at Q25 via fastp, called clones via MiXCR and kept in-frame beta chains. Entries that share a CDR3 protein sequence are merged under the most common genes and DNA. Clone size and V and J calls follow TCRdb, not the original study. The sample has 1,300,000 or so distinct CDR3 sequences on record, roughly 59% of them singletons. Of the sample, approximately 7% falls within the top ten clones.

Points the paper makes about the study in general: A strong correlation was found between observed TCR beta diversity and the percentage of naive T cells measured by flow cytometry. Conclusive comparison of naive and antigen-experienced compartments was prevented by the profiling of bulk unsorted PBMCs. As age increased, observed TCR beta diversity per million T cells dropped in a roughly linear way, and a significant reduction was already evident by age about 40. Compared with the aged group, the long-lived group had more naive CD4+ T cells, fewer expanded clones and increased TCR diversity, a pattern suggesting age selection. Because donor CMV infection status was unknown, age-related changes in expanded clonotypes were potentially confounded. Estimates of total diversity based on one million sequenced T cells were considered lower bounds and underestimates.

The approximately 41 donors, aged roughly 6 to 95 years, were systemically healthy Caucasian individuals from Russia. Approximately 11 milliliters of peripheral blood were drawn from each donor into EDTA-treated Vacutainer tubes. Ficoll-Paque density-gradient centrifugation was used to isolate PBMCs, with at least 7 million per sample. Total RNA was extracted from PBMCs with Trizol reagent, with at least 6 micrograms obtained per sample. For every donor, an aliquot of PBMCs went through flow cytometry to measure the percentages of naive CD45RAhigh/CD27high T cells. The trim is 2 bases for V and 2 bases for J, with a gap of 7 bases between the germline ends. From the germline V gene, CDR1 is LGHNA and CDR2 is YNFKEQ. The CDR3 goes from the cysteine to the phenylalanine over 13 residues. Kept here is only the CDR3 DNA, which spans 39 bases and is read in frame from base 1. This clonotype came up a few times. Its antigen remains unidentified. The record has no base qualities; no much larger clone is one base away.

This receptor was taken from a man aged 18 to 30 in good health. The chain joins TRBV4-2 to TRBJ2-7, and the D gene may be TRBD1, 5 bases matching. The sequenced material came from blood. The DNA reads TGTGCCAGCAGCCAATCGACAGCCTACGAGCAGTACTTC. This yields the protein CASSQSTAYEQYF.